The 9 T cell receptor beta chains below all came from one sample that was sequenced in a study of T cell responses to AZD1222 COVID-19 vaccine. Sequenced by immunoSEQ multiplex PCR; TCRdb stores in-frame clones only, minus some. There are about 170,000 clones in the sample; 87% occur only once, and approximately 2.5% lies in the top ten. The input for sequencing was peripheral blood, taken on day 0 of AZD1222 vaccination. These receptors were obtained from an adult in good health.

This clone occurred once. V and J are TRBV27 and TRBJ2-5; 11 bases align to TRBD1. The CDR3 is 17 amino acids. Germline V gives CDR1 MNHEY, CDR2 SMNVEV (reference sequence). Trimming at V came to 6 bases and at J to 3 bases, leaving 12 bases not matched to a gene. The chain's CDR3 is CASSLLGGQGGEETQYF. The CDR3, as DNA: TGTGCCAGCAGCCTACTCGGGGGACAGGGGGGGGAAGAGACCCAGTACTTC.

This clone was picked up a small number of times. The J gene is TRBJ1-2, the V gene TRBV7-9; TRBD1 aligns across 8 bases. This CDR3 is built from 15 residues. The V and J ends lost 1 base and 8 bases, in that order; junction bases with no gene match: 9. Germline V gene sequence: CDR1 SEHNR, CDR2 FQNEAQ (reference sequence). CDR3 loop: CASSLGGQAEGGYTF. The CDR3 nucleotides read TGTGCCAGCAGCTTAGGGGGACAGGCAGAGGGAGGCTACACCTTC.

The chain uses TRBV5-1 and TRBJ2-2; 8 bases line up with TRBD2. There are 16 residues in the CDR3. The V gene end was trimmed by 0 bases and the J gene end by 4 bases; junction bases not matched to a gene: 5. Germline CDR1 reads SGHRS; CDR2 reads YFSETQ. Here the CDR3 DNA reads TGCGCCAGCAGCTTGGCGGGAGGGCCCGGCACCGGGGAGCTGTTTTTT. Its translation: CASSLAGGPGTGELFF.

The chain combines TRBV7-6 with TRBJ1-4; 10 bases map to TRBD1. This CDR3 spans 17 amino acids. Germline V gives CDR1 SGHVS, CDR2 FNYEAQ. After removal of 5 bases from V and 8 bases from J, the junction contained 14 bases not matched to a gene. CDR3 DNA sequence: TGTGCCAGCAGCCCCGGGAATTTGGGACAGGGGAAAGAAAAACTGTTTTTT. This codes for CASSPGNLGQGKEKLFF.

CDR3 sequence: CASSQRTGGLNEKLFF. CDR3 coding DNA: TGTGCCAGCAGCCAGCGGACAGGGGGCCTTAATGAAAAACTGTTTTTT. This chain joins TRBV28 and TRBJ1-4; 11 bases map to TRBD1. This CDR3 contains 16 residues. With 6 bases clipped from V and 4 bases from J, the junction kept 7 bases outside the gene matches. From germline, CDR1 is MDHEN and CDR2 SYDVKM.

The V and J genes are TRBV7-9 and TRBJ2-1, with TRBD2 matching 7 bases. Germline V gene data show CDR1 as SEHNR and CDR2 as FQNEAQ (reference sequence). V dropped 4 bases and J dropped 8; count of bases not matched to a gene: 5. This CDR3 has 13 residues. For the CDR3, the DNA is TGTGCCAGCAGCTCGTACGGGGGGTATGAGCAGTTCTTC. Translated: CASSSYGGYEQFF.

The rearrangement uses TRBV7-2 and TRBJ2-3; 9 positions match TRBD2. Unmatched junction bases numbered 9, after V lost 0 bases and J lost 2 bases. Germline assignment: CDR1 SGHTA and CDR2 FQGNSA. This CDR3 is 18 amino acids long. In nucleotides, the CDR3 is TGTGCCAGCAGCTTAGCGCTCATCGCGGGAGGGTACACAGATACGCAGTATTTT. This sequence encodes CASSLALIAGGYTDTQYF.

The V call is TRBV3-1 (or the pseudogene TRBV3-2), the J call TRBJ1-2; 9 nucleotides line up with TRBD1. The CDR3 spans 16 residues. The germline V gene encodes CDR1 LGHDT and CDR2 YNNKEL (reference sequence). The V segment lost 0 bases and the J segment 4 bases; nucleotides outside the gene matches: 6. CDR3 nucleotides: TGTGCCAGCAGCCAAGATGGGACAGGGTATGCCTATGGCTACACCTTC. Its translation is CASSQDGTGYAYGYTF.

The CDR3 DNA is TGCGCCAGCAGCGGTAGCGGGAGGGCTGGAGAGACCCAGTACTTC. Its protein is CASSGSGRAGETQYF. The chain carries TRBV5-1 and TRBJ2-5; 11 bases map to TRBD2. J gave up 4 bases and V 4 bases, and 6 bases lay outside the gene matches. Germline V gene data show CDR1 as SGHRS and CDR2 as YFSETQ. This CDR3 contains 15 residues. Filled out from reference TRBV5-1 and TRBJ2-5, the complete variable domain reads KAGVTQTPRYLIKTRGQQVTLSCSPISGHRSVSWYQQTPGQGLQFLFEYFSETQRNKGNFPGRFSGRQFSNSRSEMNVSTLELGDSALYLCASSGSGRAGETQYFGPGTRLLVL.